Sequencing of this T cell receptor (beta chain) was carried out in a study of blood T cells in healthy people across ages. Alongside a J-beta primer mix, a sample-barcoded 5' primer served in a second PCR lasting about 7 to 12 cycles. TCRdb ran MiXCR on the 5' RACE reads and lists one entry per CDR3 protein. This table has some 1,000,000 distinct CDR3 sequences, roughly a quarter appearing once. Study-wide results and caveats: Higher diversity, along with more naive CD4+ cells, distinguished long-lived donors from aged donors.

This clonotype was seen more than once but under ten times. The antigen remains undetermined. V was pared by 6 bases and J by 6 bases, with 13 bases of the junction left unmatched. Germline-derived CDR1 and CDR2 are MDHEN and SYDVKM. This CDR3 has 16 residues. The sample also formed part of further work on T cells of mothers and their children. From that paper: Samples were obtained from three healthy Caucasian mothers and their six children.

Sequencing input: blood. The TCR was taken from a girl under 10 years old in good health. The V call is TRBV28, the J call TRBJ2-1; 8 bases fit TRBD1. The CDR3 loop is CASSPLTGDAGNEQFF. For the CDR3, the DNA is TGTGCCAGCAGCCCTCTGACAGGGGACGCGGGCAATGAGCAGTTCTTC.